These 29 T cell receptor beta chains were sequenced from one sample in a study of cytomegalovirus exposure and HLA in healthy donors. Data came from immunoSEQ multiplex PCR; TCRdb stores just in-frame clones and leaves some out. The sample includes 250,000 to 400,000 clones, roughly 90% of them seen just once. Sequencing input: PBMCs. The receptors here all came from a man aged 25 to 40 in good health and CMV-seronegative.

The chain is built from TRBV18 and TRBJ2-1, with 16 bases that match TRBD2. Unmatched junction bases numbered 4, after V lost 3 bases and J lost 8 bases. Germline-derived CDR1 and CDR2 are KGHSH and LQKENI. This CDR3 spans 16 amino acids. DNA for the CDR3: TGTGCCAGCTCACCCCCGGGACTAGCGGGGGGGCATGAGCAGTTCTTC. It codes for CASSPPGLAGGHEQFF. Full variable domain (missing parts from reference TRBV18 and TRBJ2-1): NAGVMQNPRHLVRRRGQEARLRCSPMKGHSHVYWYRQLPEEGLKFMVYLQKENIIDESGMPKERFSAEFPKEGPSILRIQQVVRGDSAAYFCASSPPGLAGGHEQFFGPGTRLTVL.

This clone was detected a few times. The chain combines TRBV29-1 with TRBJ1-2, with no clear D. CDR1 is SQVTM, CDR2 ANQGSEA, per germline. Trimming took 2 bases from V and 8 from J, leaving 15 bases between them. The CDR3 is 13 amino acids. The CDR3 loop reads CSVERGTSEGYTF. CDR3 nucleotides: TGCAGCGTTGAAAGAGGTACGTCGGAGGGCTACACCTTC.

The chain carries TRBV7-9 and TRBJ1-4, with a tentative D call TRBD1 (6 bases). V was shortened by 4 bases and J by 0 bases, with 12 bases between the two germline ends. The germline gives CDR1 SEHNR, CDR2 FQNEAQ (reference sequence). This CDR3 contains 16 residues. CDR3 sequence reads: CASSSPDSATNEKLFF. CDR3 bases: TGTGCCAGCAGCTCCCCGGACAGTGCAACTAATGAAAAACTGTTTTTT.

CDR3 DNA: TGTGCCAGCAGTGACAGCTCCTACGAGCAGTACTTC. It encodes CASSDSSYEQYF. The rearrangement uses TRBV6-1 and TRBJ2-7; no firm D call. This CDR3 has 12 residues. With 3 bases removed from V and 0 bases from J, the gap between germline ends came to 3 bases. Germline V gene data show CDR1 as MNHNS and CDR2 as SASEGT.

The chain has TRBV6-6 and TRBJ1-1; D not certain. This CDR3 region has 13 residues. With 7 bases removed from V and 0 bases from J, the gap between germline ends came to 9 bases. Germline V gene lookup returns CDR1 MNHNY and CDR2 SVGAGI (reference sequence). CDR3 region: CASTGTLNTEAFF. The CDR3 DNA reads as TGTGCCAGCACCGGTACCTTGAACACTGAAGCTTTCTTT.

The J gene is TRBJ1-3, the V gene TRBV7-7, with D possibly being TRBD1 (5 bases). The length of the CDR3 is 19 residues. Germline V gene lookup returns CDR1 SSHAT and CDR2 FNYEAQ (reference sequence). V lost 1 base and J 1 base, leaving 20 bases between the germline ends. The chain's CDR3 is CASSLVGQGLEASGNTIYF. The DNA of the CDR3 is TGTGCCAGCAGCTTAGTAGGTCAGGGCTTAGAAGCGTCTGGAAACACCATATATTTT.

CDR3 sequence: CASSEGLAGGEDTQYF. CDR3 in DNA: TGTGCCAGCAGTGAGGGACTAGCGGGGGGTGAGGATACGCAGTATTTT. This chain joins TRBV2 and TRBJ2-3; TRBD2 matches 15 bases. The CDR3 totals 16 residues. The V and J ends lost 3 bases and 6 bases, in that order; junction bases with no gene match: 4. The V gene's germline CDR1 is SNHLY and CDR2 FYNNEI.

The chain carries TRBV5-4 and TRBJ2-7; D not resolved. This CDR3 has 13 amino acids. From germline, CDR1 is SGHNT and CDR2 YYREEE (reference sequence). The V and J ends lost 0 bases and 0 bases respectively, with 4 bases between them. The CDR3 spells CASSLVSSYEQYF. CDR3 nucleotide sequence: TGTGCCAGCAGCTTGGTCTCCTCCTACGAGCAGTACTTC.

The chain combines TRBV11-1 with TRBJ2-2, with D tentatively TRBD2 (6 bases). Germline CDR1 and CDR2: SGHAT and FQDESV (reference sequence). V lost 0 bases and J 5 bases, leaving 10 bases between the germline ends. CDR3 length equals 15 residues. The CDR3 region is CASSLAGAGTGELFF. CDR3 bases: TGTGCCAGCAGCTTAGCTGGAGCGGGTACCGGGGAGCTGTTTTTT.

This chain connects TRBV19 to TRBJ2-7, with D possibly matching TRBD1 (8 bases). The CDR3 is made up of 15 amino acids. CDR1 and CDR2 (germline): LNHDA, SQIVND (reference sequence). Deletions cut 5 bases from V and 2 bases from J, with 16 bases between. The CDR3 protein is CASSPGGQGTYEQYF. The CDR3 bases are TGTGCCAGTAGTCCGGGAGGACAGGGTACCTACGAGCAGTACTTC.

This clone was seen only once. The rearrangement uses TRBV27 and TRBJ1-5, with 7 bases matching TRBD1. J lost 0 bases, V lost 6 bases, and 14 bases had no gene match. The CDR3 totals 18 residues. Germline CDR1 MNHEY, CDR2 SMNVEV (reference sequence). Here the CDR3 DNA reads TGTGCCAGCAGGAAATTAACCGGGACAGATTATAGCAATCAGCCCCAGCATTTT. This gives the protein CASRKLTGTDYSNQPQHF.

This clone was picked up one time. The chain couples TRBV19 to TRBJ2-1; 9 positions match TRBD1. Germline assignment: CDR1 LNHDA and CDR2 SQIVND (reference sequence). J lost 8 bases, V lost 4 bases, and 9 bases had no gene match. The CDR3 has 15 residues. CDR3 nucleotides: TGTGCCAGTAGTACCCACCGGGACAGGGTCTATGAGCAGTTCTTC. The encoded protein is CASSTHRDRVYEQFF.

The V call is TRBV4-3, the J call TRBJ2-3; TRBD2 might be the D (5 bases). Deletions cut 0 bases from V and 8 bases from J, with 12 bases between. The CDR3 extends over 14 amino acids. The germline gives CDR1 LGHNA, CDR2 YSLEER. For the CDR3, the DNA is TGCGCCAGCAGCCAAGATTCAAAACGGGGTACGCAGTATTTT. This codes for CASSQDSKRGTQYF.

This chain uses TRBV11-3 with TRBJ2-3; D may be TRBD1 (5 bases). With 1 base removed from V and 5 bases from J, the gap between germline ends came to 10 bases. The germline CDR1 and CDR2 sequences are SGHNT and YENEEA. The CDR3 is 14 residues long. CDR3 nucleotides: TGTGCCAGCAGCTTAGTGGGGCGCGGAGATACGCAGTATTTT. It encodes CASSLVGRGDTQYF.

The chain links TRBV27 to TRBJ2-5, with 10 bases identical to TRBD1. CDR1 and CDR2 (germline): MNHEY, SMNVEV (reference sequence). The CDR3 is 17 residues long. J lost 2 bases, V lost 6 bases, and 12 bases had no gene match. Written as DNA, the CDR3 is TGTGCCAGCAGCGGCCCCCCCCCGGGACAGGGGCAAGAGACCCAGTACTTC. Translated, it gives CASSGPPPGQGQETQYF.

The chain joins TRBV25-1 to TRBJ2-1, with no clear D. The V gene's germline CDR1 is MGHDK and CDR2 SYGVNS. Trimming pared 6 bases from V and 1 base from J, leaving 16 bases between. The length of the CDR3 is 16 residues. CDR3 coding DNA: TGTGCCAGCAGCCGTCGTTCGGGTTTATCCTACAATGAGCAGTTCTTC. Translation: CASSRRSGLSYNEQFF.

The CDR3 nucleotides read TGTGCCAGCAGCCCTTTGACAGGTAGCAATCAGCCCCAGCATTTT. This encodes CASSPLTGSNQPQHF. This chain uses TRBV7-8 with TRBJ1-5; possibly TRBD1 for D (6 bases). From germline, CDR1 is SGHVS and CDR2 FQNEAQ. Trimming removed 5 bases at V and 0 bases at J, with 11 bases between. CDR3 length: 15 residues.

This clone was counted a single time. The chain joins TRBV7-2 to TRBJ1-5; D might be TRBD1 (5 bases). Trimming stripped 3 bases from V and 0 bases from J, with 12 bases between. Per germline, CDR1 SGHTA and CDR2 FQGNSA. The CDR3 sequence is 16 residues long. CDR3 sequence (DNA): TGTGCCAGCAGCTTGGCGGGGGGGTATAGCAATCAGCCCCAGCATTTT. Residues: CASSLAGGYSNQPQHF.

The CDR3 DNA is TGCGCCAGCAGCCAAGAGTGGGTATACGGGGGCACAGATACGCAGTATTTT. Its protein is CASSQEWVYGGTDTQYF. The rearrangement links TRBV4-1 to TRBJ2-3; possibly TRBD2 for D (5 bases). Per germline, CDR1 MGHRA and CDR2 YSYEKL. V was trimmed by 0 bases and J by 1 base, leaving 14 bases between them. This CDR3 comprises 17 residues.

This clone was observed a few times. The V gene is TRBV7-2, the J gene TRBJ2-7, with D possibly matching TRBD1 (6 bases). CDR3 length: 14 amino acids. Germline loops: CDR1 SGHTA, CDR2 FQGNSA. Trimming removed 2 bases from V and 2 bases from J, with 10 bases in between. This chain's CDR3 is CASSLWQGPYEQYF. CDR3 DNA sequence: TGTGCCAGCAGCTTATGGCAGGGGCCCTACGAGCAGTACTTC.

This rearrangement joins TRBV5-4 to TRBJ1-2; D remains ambiguous. Looked up from germline, CDR1 is SGHNT and CDR2 is YYREEE (reference sequence). The CDR3 covers 11 residues. Trimming shortened V by 0 bases and J by 11 bases, and 8 bases separated the two germline ends. The DNA for the CDR3 is TGTGCCAGCAGCTTGGGGCAGAGGTACACCTTC. Its protein is CASSLGQRYTF.

This chain uses TRBV20-1 with TRBJ1-2; 7 bases map to TRBD1. The CDR3 has 11 residues. Losses at the gene ends were 5 bases for V and 6 bases for J; bases not matched to a gene: 3. The germline CDR1 and CDR2 sequences are DFQATT and SNEGSKA (reference sequence). CDR3 bases: TGCAGTGCTCAAGGGACAGATGGCTACACCTTC. It codes for CSAQGTDGYTF.

The chain carries TRBV4-1 and TRBJ1-1, with D possibly TRBD1 on 6 matching bases. Trimming left V 4 bases short and J 0 bases short, with 9 bases between. Germline loops: CDR1 MGHRA, CDR2 YSYEKL. This CDR3 region has 14 residues. Here the CDR3 DNA reads TGCGCCAGCAGCCTTGGACAGTTGAACACTGAAGCTTTCTTT. Amino acid sequence: CASSLGQLNTEAFF.

The chain has TRBV4-1 and TRBJ1-2, with no clear D. Germline CDR1 reads MGHRA; CDR2 reads YSYEKL. Trimming removed 0 bases at V and 4 bases at J, with 15 bases between. The CDR3 covers 16 residues. This CDR3 reads CASSQDYEGWGYGYTF. The CDR3 DNA follows: TGCGCCAGCAGCCAAGATTACGAGGGTTGGGGCTATGGCTACACCTTC.

The chain couples TRBV27 to TRBJ1-6; D is unresolved. The CDR3 sequence is 15 residues long. Trimming removed 6 bases at V and 5 bases at J, with 14 bases between. In germline, CDR1 is MNHEY, CDR2 SMNVEV (reference sequence). DNA of the CDR3: TGTGCCAGCAGCTCCGGGTGGCTGAATAATTCACCCCTCCACTTT. It is translated as CASSSGWLNNSPLHF.

The chain couples TRBV30 to TRBJ2-7; 7 nucleotides match TRBD1. The CDR3 extends over 13 amino acids. The V gene's germline CDR1 is GTSNPN and CDR2 SVGIG (reference sequence). V lost 7 bases, J lost 9 bases, and 15 bases stayed unmatched. The DNA for the CDR3 is TGTGCCTTAGATAGAGGGGGCCCCGGACGGCAGTACTTC. It specifies CALDRGGPGRQYF.

This chain uses TRBV6-6 with TRBJ1-2, with D perhaps TRBD1 (5 bases). Germline assignment: CDR1 MNHNY and CDR2 SVGAGI (reference sequence). The CDR3 loop spans 15 amino acids. The V and J ends lost 9 bases and 1 base respectively, with 18 bases between them. This CDR3 is CASSEAGRINYGYTF. In nucleotides, the CDR3 is TGTGCCAGTTCTGAAGCGGGACGGATTAACTATGGCTACACCTTC.

The V gene is TRBV11-2, the J gene TRBJ2-3; TRBD2 matches at 8 bases. After removal of 8 bases from V and 7 bases from J, the junction contained 17 bases not matched to a gene. CDR1 SGHAT and CDR2 FQNNGV come from the germline V gene. The CDR3 is made up of 16 amino acids. Here the CDR3 reads CASRTWGRGGENTQYF. In nucleotides, the CDR3 is TGTGCCAGCCGGACATGGGGACGGGGGGGCGAGAATACGCAGTATTTT.

This rearrangement joins TRBV6-6 to TRBJ2-3, with no clear D. Germline V gene lookup returns CDR1 MNHNY and CDR2 SVGAGI (reference sequence). The CDR3 sequence is 14 residues long. V was cut by 6 bases and J by 4 bases, with 14 bases left in between. CDR3 bases: TGTGCCAGCAGGCTAAGCTTGTTCGCAGATACGCAGTATTTT. It is translated as CASRLSLFADTQYF.